This TCR beta chain derives from a study of T cells generated in artificial thymic organoids. Study results and caveats: No Valpha or Vbeta usage skew appeared in organoid-derived T cells.

TCRalpha and TCRbeta libraries were amplified separately by semi-nested PCR with TRAC or TRBC reverse primers. cDNA synthesis used roughly 3.5 to 500 ng of total RNA. TCRdb re-analysed the 5' RACE reads in MiXCR, keeping a single row per CDR3 protein. Among 6,000 to 8,000 distinct CDR3 sequences listed, about 24% were seen once. The CDR3 totals 14 residues. As concerns this clonotype: Its antigen is as yet unknown.

Artificial thymic organoids aggregated human hematopoietic stem and progenitor cells with human DLL1-expressing MS5 murine stromal cells. Residual T cells were removed by FACS sorting CD34+CD3- progenitor cells before seeding the organoids. Organoid and thymic CD3+TCRalphabeta+CD8 single positive T cells were FACS sorted before RNA extraction. Sequenced input: naive CD8+ T cells grown in artificial thymic organoids from cord blood stem and progenitor cells. The subset was: CD3+TCRalphabeta+CD8SP T cells; for blood, CD45RO-CCR7+ naive CD8+ T cells. The TCR was taken from a human donor who gave cord blood stem cells for thymic organoid culture, a cardiac surgery patient who gave postnatal thymus, or a blood donor (not recorded which). This chain joins TRBV21-1 and TRBJ2-1; the table's TRBD1 call for D was not verified on the DNA. TRBV21-1 is annotated as a pseudogene. The CDR3 sequence: CASSKQGAYNEQFF. The CDR3 DNA sequence: TGTGCCAGCAGCAAACAAGGGGCCTACAATGAGCAGTTCTTC.